Relative to its sample, the clone carrying this T cell receptor beta chain is medium-sized. Its antigen is as yet unknown. Samples were taken several times over chemoradiotherapy. Method: immunoSEQ multiplex PCR; TCRdb's copy keeps in-frame clones and lacks some. The sample has 9,500 to 15,000 clones, 85% to 90% seen once. The data were taken from a study of chemoradiotherapy in HPV16-positive cancers. Across the study: Candidate HPV-specific clones and shared TCR motifs came from two HPV16-positive patients.

CDR3 length equals 15 residues. With 6 bases removed from V and 9 bases from J, the gap between germline ends came to 21 bases. The germline V gene has CDR1 MNHNS and CDR2 SASEGT. Study-level findings and limits: HPV-specific T cells were functionally defined from only two HPV16-positive patients. During treatment, candidate HPV-specific clones and E7-related motifs expanded in tumor.

The sequencing used blood, collected from a patient who underwent chemoradiotherapy. This TCR derives from a human donor with HPV-associated anogenital cancer. The J gene is TRBJ1-5, the V gene TRBV6-1, with D possibly matching TRBD1 (5 bases). The CDR3 DNA is TGTGCCAGCAGCCACACACCGGACACCGGTGCGCCCCAGCATTTT. It specifies CASSHTPDTGAPQHF.